One and the same sample provided the 4 T cell receptor beta chains below, sequenced in a study of blood T cell repertoires in COVID-19. This table comes from immunoSEQ multiplex PCR, and its TCRdb copy is limited to in-frame clones, with some not included. The repertoire has approximately 390,000 clones, roughly 90% of them found once; the top ten carry roughly 6.8%. Sequencing was performed on peripheral blood. The source of these receptors is a man between 18 and 35 years old with active or convalescent COVID-19.

The rearrangement links TRBV3-1 (or the pseudogene TRBV3-2) to TRBJ2-1; 9 bases map to TRBD1. The CDR3 is 15 residues long. J gave up 7 bases and V 1 base, and 5 bases lay outside the gene matches. In germline, CDR1 is LGHDT, CDR2 YNNKEL (reference sequence). CDR3 protein: CASSQVATGGNEQFF. CDR3 bases: TGTGCCAGCAGCCAAGTTGCGACAGGGGGGAATGAGCAGTTCTTC.

V gene TRBV9 combines with J gene TRBJ2-2; 8 bases map to TRBD2. The CDR3 is 17 residues long. Germline V gene data show CDR1 as SGDLS and CDR2 as YYNGEE. V was pared by 0 bases and J by 6 bases, with 10 bases of the junction left unmatched. The CDR3 is CASSVAWAGGAAGELFF. Here the CDR3 DNA reads TGTGCCAGCAGCGTAGCTTGGGCGGGGGGCGCCGCCGGGGAGCTGTTTTTT.

This rearrangement joins TRBV29-1 to TRBJ1-1; D gene unclear. Germline V gives CDR1 SQVTM, CDR2 ANQGSEA. Trimming removed 0 bases from V and 4 bases from J, with 15 bases in between. The CDR3 is made up of 15 amino acids. The chain's CDR3 is CSVEDTVSKSTEAFF. The CDR3 DNA reads TGCAGCGTTGAAGACACAGTGAGTAAGAGCACTGAAGCTTTCTTT.

This chain joins TRBV5-8 and TRBJ1-5; possible D gene TRBD1, 5 bases. Germline V gives CDR1 SGHTS, CDR2 YDEGEE. The CDR3 runs 17 residues. V lost 3 bases, J lost 0 bases, and 16 bases lay in between. Here the CDR3 DNA reads TGTGCCAGCAGCTCGAACCTGGGGGGGGATAGCAATCAGCCCCAGCATTTT. This codes for CASSSNLGGDSNQPQHF.